One sample yielded the 32 T cell receptor beta chains listed below, sequenced in a study of CD8+ T cells in alopecia areata. The authors extracted RNA and reverse transcribed it into cDNA as the sequencing template. Some clones are missing from TCRdb's copy, which holds only in-frame ones; the method was immunoSEQ multiplex PCR. Of roughly 250,000 clones listed, around 67% are singletons. The sample consisted of CD4+ T cells sorted from blood, taken at week 0. The receptors here all came from a human donor with alopecia areata.

This clone was recorded a few times. The chain carries TRBV30 and TRBJ2-5, with no clear D. Trimming removed 2 bases at V and 0 bases at J, with 1 base between. Germline CDR1 and CDR2: GTSNPN and SVGIG (reference sequence). The CDR3 totals 11 residues. The CDR3 reads CAWSYQETQYF. In DNA form, the CDR3 reads TGTGCCTGGAGTTACCAAGAGACCCAGTACTTC. The entire variable domain, with the rest obtained from reference TRBV30 and TRBJ2-5, is as follows: SQTIHQWPATLVQPVGSPLSLECTVEGTSNPNLYWYRQAAGRGLQLLFYSVGIGQISSEVPQNLSASRPQDRQFILSSKKLLLSDSGFYLCAWSYQETQYFGPGTRLLVL.

The rearrangement uses TRBV30 and TRBJ2-3; TRBD2 is a possible D gene (5 bases). Trimming cost V 3 bases and J 4 bases, with 11 bases left between them. The CDR3 contains 13 residues. CDR1 and CDR2 from the germline V gene are GTSNPN and SVGIG (reference sequence). CDR3 loop: CAWRLVPSDTQYF. The CDR3 DNA reads as TGTGCCTGGAGACTAGTGCCCTCAGATACGCAGTATTTT.

About this clone itself: The sample holds other DNA sequences that translate to the same CDR3. V gene TRBV30 combines with J gene TRBJ2-2; possible D gene TRBD1, 6 bases. Per germline, CDR1 GTSNPN and CDR2 SVGIG (reference sequence). This CDR3 has 13 amino acids. Trimming took off 0 bases at V and 6 bases at J, with 8 bases between the two ends. CDR3 DNA sequence: TGTGCCTGGAGTGTACAGGGAGCCGGGGAGCTGTTTTTT. Its protein product is CAWSVQGAGELFF.

This clone was seen once. The chain uses TRBV25-1 and TRBJ1-2, with D tentatively TRBD1 (5 bases). Trimming shortened V by 0 bases and J by 7 bases, and 12 bases separated the two germline ends. The CDR3 runs to 14 residues. Looked up from germline, CDR1 is MGHDK and CDR2 is SYGVNS. CDR3 nucleotide sequence: TGTGCCAGCAGTGAATATCGGGGGGAGGGTGGCTACACCTTC. It specifies CASSEYRGEGGYTF.

The chain has TRBV7-3 and TRBJ2-1, with 11 bases fitting TRBD2. The CDR3 has 15 residues. The germline CDR1 and CDR2 sequences are SGHTA and FQGTGA. J lost 7 bases, V lost 5 bases, and 7 bases had no gene match. Here the CDR3 DNA reads TGTGCCAGCAGCGTCCGACTAGCGGGGCATAATGAGCAGTTCTTC. This gives the protein CASSVRLAGHNEQFF.

The chain uses TRBV5-4 and TRBJ1-2, with D possibly being TRBD1 (5 bases). Trimming took 0 bases from V and 4 from J, leaving 16 bases between them. CDR1 SGHNT and CDR2 YYREEE come from the germline V gene (reference sequence). The CDR3 is 16 amino acids. CDR3 in amino acids: CASSLGLRQSSYGYTF. Here the CDR3 DNA reads TGTGCCAGCAGCTTGGGGTTGAGACAGTCAAGCTATGGCTACACCTTC. Together with reference TRBV5-4 and TRBJ1-2, the CDR3 gives the full variable domain: ETGVTQSPTHLIKTRGQQVTLRCSSQSGHNTVSWYQQALGQGPQFIFQYYREEENGRGNFPPRFSGLQFPNYSSELNVNALELDDSALYLCASSLGLRQSSYGYTFGSGTRLTVV.

The V gene is TRBV30, the J gene TRBJ2-3; TRBD2 is a possible D gene (6 bases). This CDR3 is 17 amino acids long. The V end was cut by 0 bases, the J end by 6 bases, with 22 bases between. CDR1 is GTSNPN and CDR2 is SVGIG in the germline V gene (reference sequence). CDR3 in DNA: TGTGCCTGGAGTGTTGACAGCGGGCGATCCCCGGGGGATACGCAGTATTTT. The encoded protein is CAWSVDSGRSPGDTQYF.

The CDR3, as DNA: TGCGCCAGCAGCCCTGACAGCGGGGTGGCCTACGAGCAGTACTTC. This sequence encodes CASSPDSGVAYEQYF. V gene TRBV5-1 combines with J gene TRBJ2-7; TRBD2 aligns across 7 bases. Germline trimming cut 4 bases from V and 2 bases from J; bases unmatched to any gene: 9. The CDR3 is 15 amino acids. Germline-derived CDR1 and CDR2 are SGHRS and YFSETQ.

V usage is TRBV30 and J usage is TRBJ2-7, with 9 nucleotides matching TRBD1. CDR1 and CDR2 (germline): GTSNPN, SVGIG (reference sequence). The junction had 2 bases not matched to a gene; V was cut back by 3 bases and J by 2 bases. This CDR3 contains 13 residues. In DNA, the CDR3 is TGTGCCTGGAGCACAGGGGGCCCCTACGAGCAGTACTTC. It translates to CAWSTGGPYEQYF.

This clone was detected a few times. The V call is TRBV5-1, the J call TRBJ2-4, with D possibly matching TRBD2 (5 bases). Trimming left V 5 bases short and J 0 bases short, with 15 bases between. Per the germline V gene, CDR1 is SGHRS and CDR2 is YFSETQ. The CDR3 consists of 16 residues. The CDR3 protein is CASRSGSALAKNIQYF. The DNA for the CDR3 is TGCGCCAGCAGGTCGGGGAGCGCCCTAGCCAAAAACATTCAGTACTTC.

This clone came up a few times. This chain links TRBV7-9 with TRBJ1-5; D perhaps matches TRBD1 (6 bases). This CDR3 is 13 amino acids long. Trimming took off 11 bases at V and 6 bases at J, with 17 bases between the two ends. Germline CDR1 and CDR2: SEHNR and FQNEAQ (reference sequence). CDR3 sequence reads: CAETCRGSQPQHF. The DNA of the CDR3 is TGTGCCGAAACGTGCAGGGGCAGTCAGCCCCAGCATTTT.

V gene TRBV5-4 combines with J gene TRBJ2-2, with no clear D. Germline CDR1 and CDR2: SGHNT and YYREEE (reference sequence). The CDR3 runs 14 residues. V lost 2 bases and J 4 bases, leaving 9 bases between the germline ends. CDR3 coding DNA: TGTGCCAGCAGCTTTGAGATTAGCACCGGGGAGCTGTTTTTT. Translating it yields CASSFEISTGELFF.

V gene TRBV4-1 combines with J gene TRBJ2-2; no reliable D call. The ends were cut back, 1 base at V and 2 bases at J, with 8 bases in the middle. The CDR3 totals 15 residues. Germline V gene data show CDR1 as MGHRA and CDR2 as YSYEKL. The chain's CDR3 is CASSQVGPNTGELFF. The DNA for the CDR3 is TGCGCCAGCAGCCAAGTAGGCCCAAACACCGGGGAGCTGTTTTTT.

This clone was observed a few times. The genes are TRBV7-2 and TRBJ1-6, with 9 bases lining up with TRBD1. CDR1 and CDR2 from the germline V gene are SGHTA and FQGNSA. CDR3 size: 15 residues. V shed 4 bases, J shed 6 bases, and the junction held 4 bases outside the gene matches. This CDR3 reads CASSSRDRVNSPLHF. The CDR3 DNA reads TGTGCCAGCAGCTCGCGGGACAGGGTTAATTCACCCCTCCACTTT.

The V and J genes are TRBV7-2 and TRBJ2-7, with D possibly TRBD2 on 5 matching bases. The ends were cut back, 0 bases at V and 6 bases at J, with 15 bases in the middle. The CDR3 sequence is 15 residues long. Germline loops: CDR1 SGHTA, CDR2 FQGNSA. DNA for the CDR3: TGTGCCAGCAGCTTAGCAGGGCGTGGACGGGGCGAGCAGTACTTC. Encoded protein: CASSLAGRGRGEQYF.

The rearrangement joins TRBV9 to TRBJ1-1; D is unresolved. V dropped 4 bases and J dropped 1 base, with 11 bases sitting between them. Germline CDR1 and CDR2: SGDLS and YYNGEE. The CDR3 extends over 14 amino acids. In DNA, the CDR3 is TGTGCCAGCAGCCCCTATGCCGAGAACACTGAAGCTTTCTTT. As protein: CASSPYAENTEAFF.

The rearrangement joins TRBV6-5 to TRBJ2-3, with D uncertain. Trimming left V 6 bases short and J 0 bases short, with 7 bases between. Germline V gene sequence: CDR1 MNHEY, CDR2 SVGAGI. The CDR3 runs to 13 residues. In nucleotides, the CDR3 is TGTGCCAGCAGGGATTACAGCACAGATACGCAGTATTTT. It yields the protein CASRDYSTDTQYF.

This chain links TRBV9 with TRBJ2-1, with 7 bases that match TRBD2. This CDR3 region has 13 residues. V was pared by 7 bases and J by 7 bases, with 8 bases of the junction left unmatched. Germline CDR1 reads SGDLS; CDR2 reads YYNGEE. In nucleotides, the CDR3 is TGTGCCAGCCGGGCCACGGGGGGAAATGAGCAGTTCTTC. Translated, it gives CASRATGGNEQFF. Full variable domain (missing parts from reference TRBV9 and TRBJ2-1): DSGVTQTPKHLITATGQRVTLRCSPRSGDLSVYWYQQSLDQGLQFLIQYYNGEERAKGNILERFSAQQFPDLHSELNLSSLELGDSALYFCASRATGGNEQFFGPGTRLTVL.

This clone occurred a few times. The chain recombines TRBV15 with TRBJ1-4, with D unresolved. Germline V gene lookup returns CDR1 LNHNV and CDR2 YYDKDF (reference sequence). This CDR3 is 13 amino acids long. Trimming took 3 bases from V and 7 from J, leaving 9 bases between them. The CDR3, as DNA: TGTGCCACCAGCAGGACGTTCACTGAAAAACTGTTTTTT. Translation: CATSRTFTEKLFF.

V gene TRBV29-1 combines with J gene TRBJ2-1, with 9 bases lining up with TRBD2. V lost 3 bases to trimming and J lost 2 bases; unmatched junction nucleotides: 5. CDR1 SQVTM and CDR2 ANQGSEA come from the germline V gene. This CDR3 region has 15 residues. The CDR3 nucleotides are TGCAGCGTTGATCCAGCGGGGGGACCCTACAATGAGCAGTTCTTC. Translated: CSVDPAGGPYNEQFF.

The chain combines TRBV30 with TRBJ2-3, with D perhaps assigned TRBD1 or TRBD2 (5 bases each). The germline CDR1 and CDR2 sequences are GTSNPN and SVGIG (reference sequence). Trimming shortened V by 0 bases and J by 3 bases, and 10 bases separated the two germline ends. The CDR3 covers 14 residues. CDR3 residues: CAWSVSGPTDTQYF. The DNA for the CDR3 is TGTGCCTGGAGTGTGTCGGGGCCGACAGATACGCAGTATTTT.

V and J are TRBV29-1 and TRBJ1-3; no reliable D call. Per the germline V gene, CDR1 is SQVTM and CDR2 is ANQGSEA. Trimming left V 6 bases short and J 3 bases short, with 6 bases between. The length of the CDR3 is 11 residues. In DNA form, the CDR3 reads TGCAGCGTCGTCAGTGGAAACACCATATATTTT. It translates to CSVVSGNTIYF.

The chain combines TRBV9 with TRBJ1-1; D unclear. The CDR3 consists of 12 residues. The V end was cut by 4 bases, the J end by 10 bases, with 14 bases between. Germline CDR1 is SGDLS and CDR2 is YYNGEE. CDR3 amino acids: CASSQSGGVAFF. The CDR3 bases are TGTGCCAGCAGCCAATCGGGAGGAGTAGCTTTCTTT. The full variable domain, with the rest looked up from reference TRBV9 and TRBJ1-1, is DSGVTQTPKHLITATGQRVTLRCSPRSGDLSVYWYQQSLDQGLQFLIQYYNGEERAKGNILERFSAQQFPDLHSELNLSSLELGDSALYFCASSQSGGVAFFGQGTRLTVV.

CDR3 sequence (DNA): TGCAGCGTTGGTCCCAATGAGCAGTTCTTC. This codes for CSVGPNEQFF. This rearrangement joins TRBV29-1 to TRBJ2-1; the D is unclear. The V end was cut by 4 bases, the J end by 6 bases, with 4 bases between. This CDR3 spans 10 amino acids. Germline values: CDR1 SQVTM, CDR2 ANQGSEA.

The chain recombines TRBV5-1 with TRBJ2-7; D not certain. V lost 0 bases and J lost 10, with 11 bases in between. CDR3 length equals 12 residues. Germline loops: CDR1 SGHRS, CDR2 YFSETQ. The CDR3 DNA follows: TGCGCCAGCAGCTTGGCGGCGGCGGAACAGTACTTC. It encodes CASSLAAAEQYF. The whole variable domain, remainder taken from reference TRBV5-1 and TRBJ2-7, is KAGVTQTPRYLIKTRGQQVTLSCSPISGHRSVSWYQQTPGQGLQFLFEYFSETQRNKGNFPGRFSGRQFSNSRSEMNVSTLELGDSALYLCASSLAAAEQYFGPGTRLTVT.

This clone was found a few times. V is TRBV29-1 and J is TRBJ2-3; 11 bases map to TRBD2. V was pared by 6 bases and J by 2 bases, with 7 bases of the junction left unmatched. The CDR3 loop spans 15 amino acids. CDR1 is SQVTM and CDR2 is ANQGSEA in the germline V gene. The CDR3 here is CSVALAGGPTDTQYF. The CDR3 nucleotides read TGCAGCGTGGCCCTAGCGGGGGGACCCACAGATACGCAGTATTTT.

This clone has only a few counts. The V and J genes are TRBV7-2 and TRBJ1-2, with 10 nucleotides matching TRBD1. The germline V gene has CDR1 SGHTA and CDR2 FQGNSA. J was trimmed by 4 bases and V by 5 bases; bases with no gene match: 16. This CDR3 has 18 residues. As DNA, the CDR3 is TGTGCCAGCAGCCCTATCGCAGACAGGGGGCGCGGAATCTATGGCTACACCTTC. Protein product: CASSPIADRGRGIYGYTF.

This clone was found once. The J gene is TRBJ2-7, the V gene TRBV2; D not resolved. Trimming pared 3 bases from V and 4 bases from J, leaving 4 bases between. The CDR3 sequence is 11 residues long. CDR1 SNHLY and CDR2 FYNNEI come from the germline V gene. The CDR3 bases are TGTGCCAGCAGTGACTGGTACGAGCAGTACTTC. This codes for CASSDWYEQYF.

This clone showed up just a few times. The chain joins TRBV29-1 to TRBJ2-6; D is unresolved. Germline CDR1 and CDR2: SQVTM and ANQGSEA. This CDR3 has 14 amino acids. V was clipped by 5 bases and J by 4 bases, with 12 bases between them. CDR3 DNA: TGCAGCGTTCTTGGCGATGCCGGGGCCAACGTCCTGACTTTC. It encodes CSVLGDAGANVLTF.

This clone was counted between two and nine times. V is TRBV21-1 and J is TRBJ2-7; the table's TRBD1 call for D was not verified on the DNA. TRBV21-1 represents a pseudogene. This CDR3 has 16 residues. The CDR3 sequence: CASSPTLGGQAYEQYF. The CDR3, as DNA: TGTGCCAGCAGTCCTACACTTGGGGGACAAGCCTACGAGCAGTACTTC.

CDR3 loop: CASSPSGWGGVAKNIQYF. The CDR3, as DNA: TGTGCCAGCAGCCCTAGTGGGTGGGGGGGAGTAGCCAAAAACATTCAGTACTTC. The rearrangement links TRBV7-9 to TRBJ2-4; 7 bases fit TRBD2. The V gene's germline CDR1 is SEHNR and CDR2 FQNEAQ (reference sequence). V lost 5 bases and J lost 0; bases outside the gene matches: 13. The CDR3 totals 18 residues.

This clone was recorded a few times. The V and J genes are TRBV4-3 and TRBJ1-2, with D perhaps TRBD1 (5 bases). The CDR3 sequence is 13 residues long. Germline V gives CDR1 LGHNA, CDR2 YSLEER. With 3 bases removed from V and 7 bases from J, the gap between germline ends came to 12 bases. The CDR3 reads CASSQRGDSGYTF. CDR3 sequence (DNA): TGCGCCAGCAGCCAGAGAGGGGATAGTGGCTACACCTTC.